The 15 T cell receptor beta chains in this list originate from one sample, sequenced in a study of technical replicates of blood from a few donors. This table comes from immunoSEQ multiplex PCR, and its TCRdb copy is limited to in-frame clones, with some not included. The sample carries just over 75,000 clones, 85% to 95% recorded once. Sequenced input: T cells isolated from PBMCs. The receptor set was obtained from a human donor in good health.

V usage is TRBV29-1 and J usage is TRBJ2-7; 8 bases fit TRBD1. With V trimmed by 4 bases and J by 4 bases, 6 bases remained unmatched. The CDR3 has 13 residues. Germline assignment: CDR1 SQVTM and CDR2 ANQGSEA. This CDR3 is CSVVRTGSYEQYF. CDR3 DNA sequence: TGCAGCGTTGTTAGGACAGGGTCTTACGAGCAGTACTTC.

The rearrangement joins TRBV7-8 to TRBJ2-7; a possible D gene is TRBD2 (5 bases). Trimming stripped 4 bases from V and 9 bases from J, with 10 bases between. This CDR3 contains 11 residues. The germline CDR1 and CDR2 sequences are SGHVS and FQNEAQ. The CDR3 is CASSSRATQYF. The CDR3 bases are TGTGCCAGCAGCTCGCGGGCTACGCAGTACTTC. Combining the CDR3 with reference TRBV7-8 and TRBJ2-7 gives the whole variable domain GAGVSQSPRYKVAKRGQDVALRCDPISGHVSLFWYQQALGQGPEFLTYFQNEAQLDKSGLPSDRFFAERPEGSVSTLKIQRTQQEDSAVYLCASSSRATQYFGPGTRLTVT.

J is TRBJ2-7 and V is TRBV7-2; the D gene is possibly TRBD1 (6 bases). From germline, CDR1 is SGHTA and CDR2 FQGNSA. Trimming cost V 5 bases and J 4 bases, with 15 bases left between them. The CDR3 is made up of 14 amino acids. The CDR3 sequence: CASSRSGEWYEQYF. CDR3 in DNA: TGTGCCAGCAGCCGATCAGGGGAATGGTACGAGCAGTACTTC.

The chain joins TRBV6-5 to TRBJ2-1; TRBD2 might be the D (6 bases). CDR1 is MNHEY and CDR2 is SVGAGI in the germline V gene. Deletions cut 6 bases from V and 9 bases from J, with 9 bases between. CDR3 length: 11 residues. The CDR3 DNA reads TGTGCCAGCAGCGGGAGCTTTGAGCAGTTCTTC. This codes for CASSGSFEQFF.

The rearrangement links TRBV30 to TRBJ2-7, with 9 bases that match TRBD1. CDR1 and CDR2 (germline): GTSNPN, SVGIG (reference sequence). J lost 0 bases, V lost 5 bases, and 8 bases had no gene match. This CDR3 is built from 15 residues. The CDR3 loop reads CAWDSDRGYSYEQYF. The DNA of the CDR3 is TGTGCCTGGGATTCTGACAGGGGGTACTCCTACGAGCAGTACTTC.

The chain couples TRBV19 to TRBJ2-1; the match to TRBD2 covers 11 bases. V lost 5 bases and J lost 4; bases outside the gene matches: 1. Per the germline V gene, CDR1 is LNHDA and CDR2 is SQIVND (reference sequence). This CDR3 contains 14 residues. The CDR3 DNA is TGTGCCAGTAGTGTAGCGGGGGGGTACAATGAGCAGTTCTTC. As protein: CASSVAGGYNEQFF.

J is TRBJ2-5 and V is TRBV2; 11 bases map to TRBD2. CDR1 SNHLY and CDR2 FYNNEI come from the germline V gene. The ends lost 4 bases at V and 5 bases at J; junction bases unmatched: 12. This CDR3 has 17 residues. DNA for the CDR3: TGTGCCAGCAGTGGACTAGCGGGATTGTTAGCTGGGGAGACCCAGTACTTC. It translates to CASSGLAGLLAGETQYF.

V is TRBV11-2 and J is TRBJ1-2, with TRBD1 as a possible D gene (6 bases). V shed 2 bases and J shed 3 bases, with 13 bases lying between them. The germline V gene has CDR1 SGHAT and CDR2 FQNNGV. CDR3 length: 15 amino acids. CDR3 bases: TGTGCCAGCAGCTTAATTCGGACAGCATACTATGGCTACACCTTC. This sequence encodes CASSLIRTAYYGYTF.

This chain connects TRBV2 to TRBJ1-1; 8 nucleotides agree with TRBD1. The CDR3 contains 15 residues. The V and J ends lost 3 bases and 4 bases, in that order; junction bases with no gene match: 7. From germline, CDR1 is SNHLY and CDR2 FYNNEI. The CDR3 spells CASSDPGGLGTEAFF. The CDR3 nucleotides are TGTGCCAGCAGTGACCCAGGGGGCCTCGGCACTGAAGCTTTCTTT.

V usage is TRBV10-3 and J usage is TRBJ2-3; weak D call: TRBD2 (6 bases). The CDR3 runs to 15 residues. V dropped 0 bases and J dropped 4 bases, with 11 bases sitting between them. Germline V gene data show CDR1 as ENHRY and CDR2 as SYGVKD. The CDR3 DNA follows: TGTGCCATCAGTGAGTCAGGAGGGAGAGCAGATACGCAGTATTTT. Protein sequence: CAISESGGRADTQYF.

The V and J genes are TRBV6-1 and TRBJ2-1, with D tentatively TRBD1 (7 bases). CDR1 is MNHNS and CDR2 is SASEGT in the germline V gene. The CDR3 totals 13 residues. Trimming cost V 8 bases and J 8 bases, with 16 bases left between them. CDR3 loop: CASRLGGGDEQFF. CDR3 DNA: TGTGCCAGCCGGTTAGGAGGGGGCGATGAGCAGTTCTTC.

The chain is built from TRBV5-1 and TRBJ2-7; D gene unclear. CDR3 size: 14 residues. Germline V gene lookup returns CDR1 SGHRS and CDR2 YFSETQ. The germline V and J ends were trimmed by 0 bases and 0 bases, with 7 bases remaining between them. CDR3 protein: CASSLDRSSYEQYF. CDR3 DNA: TGCGCCAGCAGCTTGGACAGATCCTCCTACGAGCAGTACTTC.

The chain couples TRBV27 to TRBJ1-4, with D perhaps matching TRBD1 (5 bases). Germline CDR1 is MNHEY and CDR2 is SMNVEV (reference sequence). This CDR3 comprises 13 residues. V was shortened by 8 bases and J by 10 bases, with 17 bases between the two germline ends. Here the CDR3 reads CASGVLQGRKLFF. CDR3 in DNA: TGTGCCAGCGGGGTACTTCAGGGTAGAAAACTGTTTTTT.

The CDR3 sequence: CASSPGGTYEQYF. The CDR3 DNA sequence: TGTGCCAGCAGTCCAGGGGGAACCTACGAGCAGTACTTC. The chain links TRBV7-8 to TRBJ2-7; 7 positions match TRBD1. The CDR3 extends over 13 amino acids. Germline values: CDR1 SGHVS, CDR2 FQNEAQ. J lost 2 bases, V lost 6 bases, and 4 bases had no gene match. Full variable domain (missing parts from reference TRBV7-8 and TRBJ2-7): GAGVSQSPRYKVAKRGQDVALRCDPISGHVSLFWYQQALGQGPEFLTYFQNEAQLDKSGLPSDRFFAERPEGSVSTLKIQRTQQEDSAVYLCASSPGGTYEQYFGPGTRLTVT.

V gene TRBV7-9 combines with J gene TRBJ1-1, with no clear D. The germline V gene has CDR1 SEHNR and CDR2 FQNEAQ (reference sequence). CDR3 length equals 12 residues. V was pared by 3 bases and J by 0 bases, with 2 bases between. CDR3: CASSFVNTEAFF. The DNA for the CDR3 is TGTGCCAGCAGCTTCGTGAACACTGAAGCTTTCTTT.